Shown below are 27 T cell receptor beta chains from a single sample sequenced in a study of blood T cells in healthy people across ages. Sample-barcoded 5' priming and a J-beta primer mix drove a second PCR of about 7 to 11 cycles. TCRdb re-derived calls from the 5' RACE reads in MiXCR, one entry per CDR3 protein. The table lists 700,000 to 1,000,000 distinct CDR3 sequences, around 45% of them singletons, with 15% to 25% in the top ten. Sequenced input: blood. The source of these receptors is a man in his 60s in good health.

This clonotype was found a few times. V is TRBV7-2 and J is TRBJ2-4, with 7 nucleotides matching TRBD1. The last part of the DNA fits TRBJ2-7 better; the J call may be wrong. Germline V gene lookup returns CDR1 SGHTA and CDR2 FQGNSA. This CDR3 region has 15 residues. This CDR3 is CASSLGTGYPYEQYF. DNA of the CDR3: TGTGCCAGCAGCTTAGGGACAGGTTATCCGTACGAGCAGTACTTC.

There are a few counts of this clonotype. The chain has TRBV4-3 and TRBJ1-2; D perhaps matches TRBD1 (5 bases). Germline lookup yields CDR1 LGHNA and CDR2 YSLEER. The CDR3 totals 15 residues. Trimming took off 4 bases at V and 4 bases at J, with 16 bases between the two ends. The CDR3 sequence: CASSRRDQARYGYTF. In DNA form, the CDR3 reads TGCGCCAGCAGCCGCCGGGACCAAGCTCGCTATGGCTACACCTTC.

The chain has TRBV7-2 and TRBJ2-5; D not certain. V gave up 5 bases and J gave up 11 bases, with 21 bases separating them. CDR3 size: 14 residues. Germline CDR1 is SGHTA and CDR2 is FQGNSA. This CDR3 reads CASSPAQHLREQYF. In nucleotides, the CDR3 is TGTGCCAGCAGCCCGGCGCAGCATCTACGAGAGCAGTACTTC.

The rearrangement links TRBV9 to TRBJ2-1; 7 bases are shared with TRBD1. This CDR3 has 14 residues. V was pared by 0 bases and J by 4 bases, with 1 base of the junction left unmatched. Germline CDR1 and CDR2: SGDLS and YYNGEE. The CDR3 DNA follows: TGTGCCAGCAGCGTAGGGGACAGTTACAATGAGCAGTTCTTC. Amino acid sequence: CASSVGDSYNEQFF.

This clonotype showed up just a few times. The genes are TRBV27 and TRBJ1-2; D ambiguous. Trimming shortened V by 7 bases and J by 7 bases, and 22 bases separated the two germline ends. Germline CDR1 and CDR2: MNHEY and SMNVEV (reference sequence). The CDR3 totals 15 residues. In DNA form, the CDR3 reads TGTGCCAGCACTACATATGCAGGTATCTCCCGTGGCTACACCTTC. Its translation is CASTTYAGISRGYTF.

The CDR3 DNA reads as TGTGCCAGCAGCCCGACGCGGGTGGGAACGAGAACCATTCAGTACTTC. It translates to CASSPTRVGTRTIQYF. The V gene is TRBV11-2, the J gene TRBJ2-4, with D maybe TRBD2 (5 bases). V dropped 5 bases and J dropped 9 bases, with 23 bases sitting between them. This CDR3 has 16 residues. Germline V gives CDR1 SGHAT, CDR2 FQNNGV.

This rearrangement joins TRBV12-3 or TRBV12-4 to TRBJ1-1; D gene uncertain. V dropped 3 bases and J dropped 5 bases, with 10 bases sitting between them. The CDR3 loop spans 13 amino acids. The CDR3 spells CASSFSVETEAFF. CDR3 sequence (DNA): TGTGCCAGCAGTTTTTCTGTGGAGACTGAAGCTTTCTTT.

The chain couples TRBV12-3 or TRBV12-4 to TRBJ2-2; possible D gene TRBD1, 6 bases. V was cut by 4 bases and J by 0 bases, with 15 bases left in between. CDR3 length: 17 amino acids. The CDR3 DNA reads as TGTGCCAGCAGTTCAGGACAGCTGATCTCGAACACCGGGGAGCTGTTTTTT. Translation gives CASSSGQLISNTGELFF.

This clonotype was observed a handful of times. The rearrangement links TRBV20-1 to TRBJ2-7; tentative D call: TRBD2 (6 bases). Germline loops: CDR1 DFQATT, CDR2 SNEGSKA (reference sequence). The CDR3 length is 15 residues. Deletions cut 3 bases from V and 7 bases from J, with 22 bases between. CDR3 in DNA: TGCAGTGCTAGGGGTCCGGGACTGAGGAGCGAAGAGCAGTACTTC. This sequence encodes CSARGPGLRSEEQYF.

The chain is built from TRBV11-2 and TRBJ2-1; D is undetermined. The germline V gene has CDR1 SGHAT and CDR2 FQNNGV. V was shortened by 6 bases and J by 6 bases, with 18 bases between the two germline ends. The CDR3 extends over 15 amino acids. CDR3 nucleotides: TGTGCCAGCAGATACCAGTCTTTGGGGTCCAATGAGCAGTTCTTC. Translating it yields CASRYQSLGSNEQFF. The full variable domain, its missing parts supplied by reference TRBV11-2 and TRBJ2-1, is EAGVAQSPRYKIIEKRQSVAFWCNPISGHATLYWYQQILGQGPKLLIQFQNNGVVDDSQLPKDRFSAERLKGVDSTLKIQPAKLEDSAVYLCASRYQSLGSNEQFFGPGTRLTVL.

The chain uses TRBV5-6 and TRBJ2-3, with D unclear. Germline CDR1 reads SGHDT; CDR2 reads YYEEEE. This CDR3 contains 15 residues. V shed 0 bases and J shed 0 bases, with 8 bases lying between them. The CDR3 DNA is TGTGCCAGCAGCTTGGCGCGGAGAAGCACAGATACGCAGTATTTT. This translates into CASSLARRSTDTQYF.

This clonotype has at least ten counts. A read error is possible here, since a much larger clone lies one base away. The genes are TRBV6-2 or TRBV6-3 and TRBJ2-5, with D possibly being TRBD1 or TRBD2 (5 bases each). Germline CDR1 reads MNHEY; CDR2 reads SVGEGT. The CDR3 spans 14 residues. V shed 8 bases and J shed 11 bases, with 24 bases lying between them. CDR3 coding DNA: TGTGCCAGCGTAGGGGTCAGGTGGGGGAATGAGCAGTACTTC. This translates into CASVGVRWGNEQYF.

The sample holds a few counts of this clonotype. The gene calls are TRBV18 and TRBJ1-5, with D possibly being TRBD1 (5 bases). The germline V and J ends were trimmed by 1 base and 4 bases, with 8 bases remaining between them. CDR1 and CDR2 (germline): KGHSH, LQKENI. The CDR3 spans 14 residues. DNA of the CDR3: TGTGCCAGCTCACCACGGGACGGAAATCAGCCCCAGCATTTT. It encodes CASSPRDGNQPQHF.

The chain is built from TRBV7-8 and TRBJ1-1; 9 bases agree with TRBD1. The CDR3 has 14 amino acids. Per germline, CDR1 SGHVS and CDR2 FQNEAQ. Trimming at V came to 5 bases and at J to 5 bases, leaving 6 bases not matched to a gene. CDR3 DNA sequence: TGTGCCAGCAGCCCACAGGGGGCGTCTACTGAAGCTTTCTTT. Translating it yields CASSPQGASTEAFF. The full variable domain, completed using reference TRBV7-8 and TRBJ1-1, is GAGVSQSPRYKVAKRGQDVALRCDPISGHVSLFWYQQALGQGPEFLTYFQNEAQLDKSGLPSDRFFAERPEGSVSTLKIQRTQQEDSAVYLCASSPQGASTEAFFGQGTRLTVV.

The V gene is TRBV9, the J gene TRBJ1-2, with 8 bases aligning to TRBD1. Unmatched junction bases numbered 18, after V lost 3 bases and J lost 5 bases. The length of the CDR3 is 18 residues. Germline values: CDR1 SGDLS, CDR2 YYNGEE. CDR3 coding DNA: TGTGCCAGCAGCGGATGGGTTCGGCAGGGGGCAATGAATTATGGCTACACCTTC. Translated, it gives CASSGWVRQGAMNYGYTF.

CDR3: CSVEEGVGYTF. The CDR3 DNA sequence: TGCAGCGTTGAAGAGGGGGTTGGCTACACCTTC. The chain couples TRBV29-1 to TRBJ1-2; D is possibly TRBD1 (5 bases). Trimming left V 0 bases short and J 7 bases short, with 6 bases between. This CDR3 has 11 amino acids. The germline V gene has CDR1 SQVTM and CDR2 ANQGSEA.

The V gene is TRBV7-2, the J gene TRBJ1-1; the match to TRBD1 covers 7 bases. V shed 2 bases, J shed 3 bases, and the junction held 12 bases outside the gene matches. The germline CDR1 and CDR2 sequences are SGHTA and FQGNSA. The CDR3 covers 17 residues. The CDR3 spells CASSLPGKTGRDTEAFF. The DNA for the CDR3 is TGTGCCAGCAGCTTACCAGGGAAGACAGGGAGGGACACTGAAGCTTTCTTT.

The V and J genes are TRBV4-1 and TRBJ1-2; D remains unclear. The CDR3 spans 19 residues. Germline V CDR1 and CDR2: MGHRA, YSYEKL. V was cut by 4 bases and J by 3 bases, with 27 bases left in between. CDR3 amino acids: CASSRPRSQTQIHHYGYTF. The CDR3 DNA is TGCGCCAGCAGCCGCCCCCGGAGTCAGACACAGATCCACCACTATGGCTACACCTTC.

This clonotype was recorded a few times. The chain couples TRBV7-2 to TRBJ2-4; D is ambiguous. The tail of the sequence fits TRBJ2-7 better, so the J call may be wrong. The V gene's germline CDR1 is SGHTA and CDR2 FQGNSA. CDR3 length equals 11 residues. For the CDR3, the DNA is TGTGCCAGCAGCTTGTACGACGAGCAGTACTTC. Its translation is CASSLYDEQYF.

This clonotype has a handful of counts. The chain carries TRBV6-2 or TRBV6-3 and TRBJ2-3; TRBD2 matches 8 bases. This CDR3 is built from 17 residues. V dropped 7 bases and J dropped 0; count of bases not matched to a gene: 12. Germline V gene data show CDR1 as MNHEY and CDR2 as SVGEGT. The CDR3 here is CASTFLTSGASTDTQYF. DNA for the CDR3: TGTGCCAGCACATTCCTTACTAGCGGTGCTAGCACAGATACGCAGTATTTT.

V and J are TRBV5-6 and TRBJ1-5, with a weak D call TRBD1 (5 bases). V lost 3 bases to trimming and J lost 1 base, with 20 bases between them. Germline V gene sequence: CDR1 SGHDT, CDR2 YYEEEE. This CDR3 spans 18 amino acids. Here the CDR3 DNA reads TGTGCCAGCAGCTCGTATCGGGTGGGGACGGGGAGCAATCAGCCCCAGCATTTT. It translates to CASSSYRVGTGSNQPQHF.

This clonotype was seen more than once but under ten times. The CDR3 region is CSAPMNTEAFF. In DNA form, the CDR3 reads TGCAGTGCTCCCATGAACACTGAAGCTTTCTTT. V gene TRBV20-1 combines with J gene TRBJ1-1; D is undetermined. Germline-derived CDR1 and CDR2 are DFQATT and SNEGSKA (reference sequence). This CDR3 has 11 amino acids. The germline V and J ends were trimmed by 5 bases and 0 bases, with 4 bases remaining between them.

This chain links TRBV4-1 with TRBJ2-3; D is unclear. CDR3 size: 12 residues. V was cut by 2 bases and J by 10 bases, with 10 bases left in between. The germline CDR1 and CDR2 sequences are MGHRA and YSYEKL. The CDR3 DNA is TGCGCCAGCAGCCAACCTGTGGGTCCGCAGTATTTT. Its protein product is CASSQPVGPQYF.

This clonotype was counted ten times or more. A much more abundant neighbour one base away suggests this may be a read error. The V call is TRBV6-1, the J call TRBJ2-5; D is unclear. Trimming pared 7 bases from V and 1 base from J, leaving 1 base between. CDR3 size: 10 residues. From germline, CDR1 is MNHNS and CDR2 SASEGT. The CDR3, as DNA: TGTGCCAGCACCCAAGAGACCCAGTACTTC. Translating it yields CASTQETQYF.

This clonotype appeared once. This chain links TRBV29-1 with TRBJ2-4, with 7 bases identical to TRBD1. The end of the DNA aligns better with TRBJ2-5, so the J call may be wrong. Germline CDR1 and CDR2: SQVTM and ANQGSEA. The CDR3 covers 14 residues. This chain's CDR3 is CSVLNPRGRQTQYF. CDR3 nucleotides: TGCAGCGTCCTAAACCCGAGGGGGCGGCAGACCCAGTACTTC.

This clonotype appeared once. The V and J genes are TRBV6-5 and TRBJ1-2; no clear D. The CDR3 contains 14 residues. V lost 2 bases and J 2 bases, leaving 9 bases between the germline ends. Germline values: CDR1 MNHEY, CDR2 SVGAGI. The DNA of the CDR3 is TGTGCCAGCAGTTACAGGGCAGTCAACTATGGCTACACCTTC. The encoded protein is CASSYRAVNYGYTF.

CDR3 coding DNA: TGTGCCAGCAGCCGAACAGGGTGGGATGGCTACACCTTC. Protein: CASSRTGWDGYTF. The V call is TRBV3-1, the J call TRBJ1-2; perhaps TRBD1 as D (6 bases). Trimming removed 4 bases at V and 6 bases at J, with 12 bases between. This CDR3 has 13 residues. Looked up from germline, CDR1 is LGHDT and CDR2 is YNNKEL (reference sequence).